Below are 23 T cell receptor beta chains sequenced from a single sample in a study of metastatic and nonmetastatic thyroid tumors. TCRdb re-clonotyped the PCR reads via MiXCR. Of approximately 21,000 clones in the sample, roughly a quarter were seen once. No patient had received any treatment before thyroid surgery. The source material was blood. Receptors were obtained from a female donor with papillary thyroid cancer or a benign thyroid nodule (not recorded which). Some clones in this sample may be carry-over from other donors' samples.

The chain employs TRBV11-3 and TRBJ2-2, with D possibly matching TRBD1 (6 bases). V shed 2 bases and J shed 7 bases, with 8 bases lying between them. Germline loops: CDR1 SGHNT, CDR2 YENEEA. The CDR3 contains 13 residues. CDR3 region: CASSLQGLGELFF. CDR3 nucleotide sequence: TGTGCCAGCAGCTTACAGGGGCTCGGGGAGCTGTTTTTT.

This clone was detected ten times or more. The chain uses TRBV20-1 and TRBJ2-5; D unresolved. The CDR3 contains 13 residues. Trimming cost V 4 bases and J 0 bases, with 9 bases left between them. The germline CDR1 and CDR2 sequences are DFQATT and SNEGSKA (reference sequence). The CDR3 here is CSANRPDQETQYF. The CDR3 coding sequence is TGCAGTGCTAACCGGCCGGACCAAGAGACCCAGTACTTC.

The genes are TRBV29-1 and TRBJ1-1, with D unresolved. The germline V gene encodes CDR1 SQVTM and CDR2 ANQGSEA. CDR3 length: 11 amino acids. V lost 6 bases and J lost 4, with 9 bases in between. The chain's CDR3 is CSVDMGTEAFF. Written as DNA, the CDR3 is TGCAGCGTAGACATGGGCACTGAAGCTTTCTTT.

The chain joins TRBV6-1 to TRBJ1-2, with D hard to call. The CDR3 has 11 residues. Germline V gene lookup returns CDR1 MNHNS and CDR2 SASEGT. The V gene lost 7 bases and the J gene lost 4 bases, with 7 bases spanning the gap. The CDR3 region has the DNA TGTGCCAGCAATGCGGGCTATGGCTACACCTTC. Encoded protein: CASNAGYGYTF.

This clone is labeled as medium-sized. The V and J genes are TRBV20-1 and TRBJ2-7; D not certain. This CDR3 has 14 residues. The V and J ends lost 1 base and 0 bases respectively, with 10 bases between them. The germline V gene encodes CDR1 DFQATT and CDR2 SNEGSKA (reference sequence). The CDR3, as DNA: TGCAGTGCTAGAGGTGAACAGAACTCCTACGAGCAGTACTTC. As protein: CSARGEQNSYEQYF.

This sequence joins TRBV25-1 and TRBJ1-1; TRBD1 agrees at 8 bases. V dropped 6 bases and J dropped 4; count of bases not matched to a gene: 4. CDR1 and CDR2 from the germline V gene are MGHDK and SYGVNS. The CDR3 is 13 amino acids. The chain's CDR3 is CASRAGGPTEAFF. Written as DNA, the CDR3 is TGTGCCAGCAGAGCAGGGGGCCCCACTGAAGCTTTCTTT.

Relative to its sample, this clone is medium-sized. The chain's CDR3 is CASSFRGGGEDTQYF. The CDR3 DNA reads as TGTGCCAGCAGTTTTCGCGGGGGGGGAGAGGATACGCAGTATTTT. The chain carries TRBV27 and TRBJ2-3; 9 bases are a match to TRBD2. CDR3 length equals 15 residues. With V trimmed by 3 bases and J by 6 bases, 7 bases remained unmatched. CDR1 and CDR2 from the germline V gene are MNHEY and SMNVEV (reference sequence).

This clone was seen repeatedly, ten times or more. The chain uses TRBV7-9 and TRBJ2-5, with D possibly TRBD2 on 5 matching bases. The CDR3 spans 15 residues. CDR1 is SEHNR, CDR2 FQNEAQ, per germline (reference sequence). V lost 3 bases and J lost 7, with 18 bases in between. CDR3 sequence (DNA): TGTGCCAGCAGCTTCCTAGCCGTCGCAACAAGGACCCAGTACTTC. Encoded protein: CASSFLAVATRTQYF.

This clone was observed many times. V usage is TRBV30 and J usage is TRBJ1-2; D is uncertain. The ends were cut back, 5 bases at V and 5 bases at J, with 15 bases in the middle. The CDR3 loop spans 13 amino acids. From germline, CDR1 is GTSNPN and CDR2 SVGIG (reference sequence). In DNA, the CDR3 is TGTGCCTGGCGAGGGATTAACGAGTATGGCTACACCTTC. The encoded protein is CAWRGINEYGYTF.

This clone was observed at least ten times. V and J are TRBV30 and TRBJ2-1, with D unresolved. Trimming took 3 bases from V and 7 from J, leaving 10 bases between them. Per the germline V gene, CDR1 is GTSNPN and CDR2 is SVGIG (reference sequence). This CDR3 region has 12 residues. CDR3 nucleotide sequence: TGTGCCTGGAGGCTACACGGGAATGAGCAGTTCTTC. It codes for CAWRLHGNEQFF. Complete variable domain (other parts from reference TRBV30 and TRBJ2-1): SQTIHQWPATLVQPVGSPLSLECTVEGTSNPNLYWYRQAAGRGLQLLFYSVGIGQISSEVPQNLSASRPQDRQFILSSKKLLLSDSGFYLCAWRLHGNEQFFGPGTRLTVL.

V gene TRBV10-3 combines with J gene TRBJ1-2; D might be TRBD1 (5 bases). Germline assignment: CDR1 ENHRY and CDR2 SYGVKD. The germline V and J ends were trimmed by 0 bases and 10 bases, with 15 bases remaining between them. CDR3 length: 14 amino acids. The CDR3 DNA is TGTGCCATCAGTGAGTCGGGGCGGTCGGTTGTCTACACCTTC. Amino acids: CAISESGRSVVYTF.

This clone occurred many times. The chain links TRBV2 to TRBJ1-1, with 7 nucleotides matching TRBD1. Germline V CDR1 and CDR2: SNHLY, FYNNEI. The J segment lost 9 bases and the V segment lost 10 bases, leaving 8 bases of the junction unmatched. This CDR3 spans 11 amino acids. Written as DNA, the CDR3 is TGTGCCAACGATAGGACAGGACAAGCTTTCTTT. Amino acids: CANDRTGQAFF.

This clone is deemed medium-sized (0.01 to 0.1%). V gene TRBV20-1 combines with J gene TRBJ2-1; 10 bases are a match to TRBD2. With V trimmed by 6 bases and J by 0 bases, 17 bases remained unmatched. CDR3 length: 19 residues. Germline V lookup: CDR1 DFQATT, CDR2 SNEGSKA (reference sequence). The CDR3 sequence: CSALPETRLAGGSYNEQFF. The CDR3 nucleotides are TGCAGTGCCCTACCGGAGACTAGGTTAGCGGGAGGCTCCTACAATGAGCAGTTCTTC.

This sequence joins TRBV9 and TRBJ2-1; D is uncertain. Per germline, CDR1 SGDLS and CDR2 YYNGEE. The CDR3 length is 16 residues. Trimming took off 0 bases at V and 0 bases at J, with 10 bases between the two ends. The CDR3 is CASSVEYFSSYNEQFF. Written as DNA, the CDR3 is TGTGCCAGCAGCGTAGAATACTTCAGCTCCTACAATGAGCAGTTCTTC.

The chain links TRBV30 to TRBJ2-7; D gene ambiguous. Germline CDR1 is GTSNPN and CDR2 is SVGIG (reference sequence). V lost 6 bases, J lost 5 bases, and 20 bases lay in between. The CDR3 length is 14 residues. The CDR3 is CACPGDPRVHEQYF. The CDR3 DNA follows: TGTGCCTGCCCCGGCGATCCTCGGGTCCACGAGCAGTACTTC.

This clone was picked up a small number of times. V and J are TRBV19 and TRBJ2-7, with 8 nucleotides matching TRBD2. This CDR3 is built from 15 residues. V was pared by 3 bases and J by 0 bases, with 4 bases of the junction left unmatched. CDR1 is LNHDA and CDR2 is SQIVND in the germline V gene (reference sequence). CDR3 in DNA: TGTGCCAGTAGTATCTCGACTAGCGACTCCTACGAGCAGTACTTC. The encoded protein is CASSISTSDSYEQYF. The full variable domain, in which reference TRBV19 and TRBJ2-7 provide the parts outside the CDR3, is DGGITQSPKYLFRKEGQNVTLSCEQNLNHDAMYWYRQDPGQGLRLIYYSQIVNDFQKGDIAEGYSVSREKKESFPLTVTSAQKNPTAFYLCASSISTSDSYEQYFGPGTRLTVT.

The chain links TRBV11-2 to TRBJ2-7, with 11 bases identical to TRBD2. Germline trimming cut 0 bases from V and 3 bases from J; bases unmatched to any gene: 7. Per germline, CDR1 SGHAT and CDR2 FQNNGV. The CDR3 is made up of 17 amino acids. The DNA of the CDR3 is TGTGCCAGCAGCTTAGATTGGGTTGGGACTAGCGGCTACGAGCAGTACTTC. Its protein is CASSLDWVGTSGYEQYF.

With respect to this clone: The junction shows a germline mismatch at one end, possibly a read error. This chain links TRBV30 with TRBJ1-4; tentatively, D is TRBD1 (5 bases). The germline V gene has CDR1 GTSNPN and CDR2 SVGIG (reference sequence). CDR3 size: 14 residues. The CDR3, as DNA: TGTGCCCGGAAGGGTAGGGGCTCGGGTGAAAAGCTGTTTTTT. It yields the protein CARKGRGSGEKLFF.

V and J are TRBV9 and TRBJ2-1; 12 bases fit TRBD2. The CDR3 totals 18 residues. Germline V gene sequence: CDR1 SGDLS, CDR2 YYNGEE. Trimming took 0 bases from V and 7 from J; bases not matched to a gene: 11. The CDR3 nucleotides read TGTGCCAGCAGCGTAGTGGGGCTAGCGGGAGGGGTTAGGAATGAGCAGTTCTTC. Residues: CASSVVGLAGGVRNEQFF.

The chain has TRBV6-2 or TRBV6-3 and TRBJ2-1, with D perhaps assigned TRBD1 or TRBD2 (5 bases each). In germline, CDR1 is MNHEY, CDR2 SVGEGT. The CDR3 contains 16 residues. Trimming cost V 9 bases and J 10 bases, with 28 bases left between them. The chain's CDR3 is CASSPMMGDLSNEQFF. CDR3 in DNA: TGTGCCAGTAGCCCCATGATGGGGGACCTCTCTAACGAGCAGTTCTTC.

This clone has a count of ten or more. A clone one base away is much larger, so this may be a read error. The rearrangement links TRBV6-4 to TRBJ2-1, with 11 positions matching TRBD2. The CDR3 totals 16 residues. Per germline, CDR1 MRHNA and CDR2 SNTAGT. The CDR3 coding sequence is TGTGCCAGCAGTGACTCAACTAGCGGGAGCGTGAATGAGCAGCTCTTC. It encodes CASSDSTSGSVNEQLF.

By frequency in the sample, this clone is medium-sized. The chain recombines TRBV4-1 with TRBJ2-7; D is possibly TRBD1 or TRBD2 (6 bases each). V lost 2 bases to trimming and J lost 1 base, with 9 bases between them. The length of the CDR3 is 14 residues. The germline CDR1 and CDR2 sequences are MGHRA and YSYEKL. The CDR3 is CASSQQGGSYEQYF. The CDR3, as DNA: TGCGCCAGCAGCCAACAAGGGGGGTCCTACGAGCAGTACTTC.

This clone was counted many times. This rearrangement joins TRBV14 to TRBJ1-1; D is undetermined. The germline V and J ends were trimmed by 1 base and 10 bases, with 16 bases remaining between them. The CDR3 length is 14 residues. Germline V CDR1 and CDR2: SGHDN, FVKESK. The CDR3 reads CASSQGRTLVGAFF. CDR3 coding DNA: TGTGCCAGCAGCCAAGGACGGACCCTTGTTGGAGCTTTCTTT.